The present T cell receptor (beta chain) was sequenced within a study of shared clonotypes between healthy human individuals. Whole-study results and caveats: Owing to a small donor count, the genetic and exposure-history diversity represented was limited. Non-shared clonotypes showed lower generation probabilities than clonotypes common to all four donors.

Worth noting for this clone: Its matching antigen is unknown.

The V and J ends lost 7 bases and 1 base, in that order; junction bases with no gene match: 9. Germline V gene data show CDR1 as LGHNT and CDR2 as FRNRAP. The CDR3 totals 15 residues. Study processing details: In the immunoSEQ data, sequences were junction-only and lacked quality scores, so filtering differed. The data were produced by immunoSEQ multiplex PCR, yet TCRdb's version contains in-frame clones alone and is incomplete. Clone size and the V and J calls come from that table; the DNA yielded D and trimming. The sample consists of roughly 2.5 million clones, around nine tenths of them appearing once.

What was sequenced was naive CD4+ T cells sorted from blood. The subset here: CD45RA+ positively selected. The receptor was derived from a man between 18 and 29 years old in good health. V usage is TRBV12-5 and J usage is TRBJ1-1; TRBD1 matches at 7 bases. Written as DNA, the CDR3 is TGTGCTAGTGACCACAGGGGTCGCGGGAACACTGAAGCTTTCTTT. Translating gives CASDHRGRGNTEAFF.